Listed below are T cell receptor beta chains from one sample, sequenced in a study of cytomegalovirus exposure and HLA in healthy donors. Sequencing used immunoSEQ multiplex PCR; TCRdb keeps in-frame clones, though not all of them. The data contain 250,000 to 350,000 clones, 75% to 90% of them singletons. Input material: PBMCs. All receptors come from a woman younger than 35 in good health and CMV-seronegative. Both conserved end residues are part of each CDR3. D genes are given only for firm matches. Some rows mark clone size as missing; the rest say once, few, many or name a class of expanded clone.

v_call	clone_size	j_call	d_call	cdr3_nt	cdr3_aa
TRBV29-1	.	TRBJ2-3	.	TGCAGCGTTGAGTCAGGACTTCTGACGGGAGTGCACACAGATACGCAGTATTTT	CSVESGLLTGVHTDTQYF
TRBV5-1	.	TRBJ2-7	TRBD1	TGCGCCAGCAGCTTGGCGAGGGACAGGTACTCCTACGAGCAGTACTTC	CASSLARDRYSYEQYF
TRBV4-2	.	TRBJ2-2	TRBD1	TGTGCCAGCAGCCAAGAGCCCAGGGGGCTGGCCGGGGAGCTGTTTTTT	CASSQEPRGLAGELFF
TRBV7-2	.	TRBJ2-7	.	TGTGCCAGCAGCTTCTATTCCCGCGAGCAGTACTTC	CASSFYSREQYF
TRBV4-1	few	TRBJ2-7	.	TGCGCCAGCAGCCAAGCCGCCGGGACTGAGGGTTCCTACGAGCAGTACTTC	CASSQAAGTEGSYEQYF
TRBV11-3	.	TRBJ2-1	.	TGTGCCAGCAGCCTGGGGCATGGGGTAGATGAGCAGTTCTTC	CASSLGHGVDEQFF
TRBV19	.	TRBJ1-2	.	TGTGCCAGTATGGGGGCGGGAGCGGATGGCTACACCTTC	CASMGAGADGYTF
TRBV12-5	.	TRBJ1-3	.	TGTGCTAGTGGTTTCCAGATCTTCAATGAGGATGGAAACACCATATATTTT	CASGFQIFNEDGNTIYF
TRBV5-4	once	TRBJ2-7	TRBD1	TGTGCCAGCAGCCCTCCTCCGGGACAGGGTTACGAGCAGTACTTC	CASSPPPGQGYEQYF
TRBV9	.	TRBJ2-3	TRBD2	TGTGCCAGCAATGGGGAGGGTGGCACAGATACGCAGTATTTT	CASNGEGGTDTQYF
TRBV14	.	TRBJ1-4	TRBD1	TGTGCCAGCAGGCAGACAGGGGACGAAAAACTGTTTTTT	CASRQTGDEKLFF
TRBV4-3	.	TRBJ2-3	TRBD2	TGCGCCAGCAGCCAAGCCTGGCGGGAGGGCACAGATACGCAGTATTTT	CASSQAWREGTDTQYF
TRBV7-6	.	TRBJ2-2	.	TGTGCCAGCAGCTTAATTGGCGGGAAGAACACCGGGGAGCTGTTTTTT	CASSLIGGKNTGELFF
TRBV11-2	.	TRBJ2-7	TRBD2	TGTGCCAGCAGTCTGGGGGGAGCGGGAGGGCCGAGCGAGCAGTACTTC	CASSLGGAGGPSEQYF
TRBV29-1	.	TRBJ2-7	TRBD1	TGCAGCGTGATACTAGGGGGCGGGCCCATCTACGAGCAGTACTTC	CSVILGGGPIYEQYF
TRBV14	.	TRBJ2-2	.	TGTGCCAGCAGCCAAGATATGGCCGCTCGCACCGGGGAGCTGTTTTTT	CASSQDMAARTGELFF
TRBV27	few	TRBJ2-7	TRBD1	TGTGCCAGCAGCACAGGGGGCGCGGGCGAGCAGTACTTC	CASSTGGAGEQYF
TRBV2	once	TRBJ2-3	.	TGTGCCAGTCCGGCGGGACTCACAGATACGCAGTATTTT	CASPAGLTDTQYF
TRBV27	.	TRBJ2-7	TRBD2	TGTGCCAGCAGTTCGGGACTAGCGGGCACCTACGAGCAGTACTTC	CASSSGLAGTYEQYF
TRBV6-5	few	TRBJ1-4	TRBD1	TGTGCCAGCAGTTCTACAGGAGACAGGGGTGAAAAACTGTTTTTT	CASSSTGDRGEKLFF
TRBV11-3	once	TRBJ2-1	TRBD2	TGTGCCAGCAGCACAGGGACTAGCGGAACCTACAATGAGCAGTTCTTC	CASSTGTSGTYNEQFF
TRBV29-1	.	TRBJ2-7	TRBD2	TGCAGCGTATCAGGGACTAGCGGGACTTACGAGCAGTACTTC	CSVSGTSGTYEQYF
TRBV6-5	.	TRBJ1-2	TRBD1	TGTGCCAGCAGACCGACAGGGTGGGGTGGCTACACCTTC	CASRPTGWGGYTF
TRBV19	.	TRBJ1-5	.	TGTGCCAGTAGTCGGAATGACAGGAGCAATCAGCCCCAGCATTTT	CASSRNDRSNQPQHF
TRBV6-1	.	TRBJ2-7	TRBD2	TGTGCCAGCAATGGCGGGAGCGGCTACGAGCAGTACTTC	CASNGGSGYEQYF
TRBV19	.	TRBJ1-1	TRBD1	TGTGCCACAGCCGCGGGGACAGACGAAGCTTTCTTT	CATAAGTDEAFF
TRBV13	.	TRBJ1-3	.	TGTGCCAGCAGCCAATACAGGCCAGACTCTGGAAACACCATATATTTT	CASSQYRPDSGNTIYF
TRBV7-2	.	TRBJ2-1	TRBD1	TGTGCCGGGGAAGGACAGGCGGGCAATGAGCAGTTCTTC	CAGEGQAGNEQFF
TRBV11-2	few	TRBJ1-2	.	TGTGCCAGCAGCCAAGGAGACTATGGCTACACCTTC	CASSQGDYGYTF
TRBV6-5	.	TRBJ2-7	TRBD2	TGTGCCAGCAGTTACGATTGGGCTAGCGGGATCTACGAGCAGTACTTC	CASSYDWASGIYEQYF
TRBV27	once	TRBJ1-1	TRBD1	TGTGCCAGCAGTCCTCGACAGGGGCCTGAAGCTTTCTTT	CASSPRQGPEAFF
TRBV5-1	.	TRBJ2-1	TRBD2	TGCGCCAGCAGCTTGGGGTCGGGACTAGGGTACAATGAGCAGTTCTTC	CASSLGSGLGYNEQFF
TRBV18	.	TRBJ2-7	TRBD1	TGTGCCAGCTCACTCGGGACAGCTTCCTACGAGCAGTACTTC	CASSLGTASYEQYF
TRBV27	.	TRBJ2-1	TRBD2	TGTGCCAGCAGTTTACTGGGCCTAGCGGGAGGGCCCGATGAGCAGTTCTTC	CASSLLGLAGGPDEQFF
TRBV28	.	TRBJ2-1	.	TGTGCCAGCAGTTTTTCACTAGCAGTAGACAATGAGCAGTTCTTC	CASSFSLAVDNEQFF
TRBV9	once	TRBJ2-7	.	TGTGCCAGCAGCTACACGGGGACTCAGACTCACGAGCAGTACTTC	CASSYTGTQTHEQYF
TRBV7-9	.	TRBJ2-7	TRBD1	TGTGCCAGCAGCCCCCGGGACAGGGTTCCCTACGAGCAGTACTTC	CASSPRDRVPYEQYF
TRBV6-4	.	TRBJ2-1	TRBD2	TGTGCCAGCAGCCTCAGACTAGCGGCGGACAATGAGCAGTTCTTC	CASSLRLAADNEQFF
TRBV4-2	once	TRBJ2-4	TRBD1	TGTGCCAGCAGGGCAGGGGGCTCAAACATTCAGTACTTC	CASRAGGSNIQYF
TRBV6-5	.	TRBJ2-7	.	TGTGCCAGCAGTGAAGCATACGAGCAGTACTTC	CASSEAYEQYF
TRBV5-6	.	TRBJ2-1	TRBD1	TGTGCCAGCAGCTTGGCTGCTATTTACGGGACAGGAAACAATGAGCAGTTCTTC	CASSLAAIYGTGNNEQFF
TRBV7-2	.	TRBJ2-2	TRBD1	TGTGCCAGCAGCTTAGCTACCGGACAGGTGAACACCGGGGAGCTGTTTTTT	CASSLATGQVNTGELFF
TRBV28	.	TRBJ2-7	.	TGTGCCAGCAGTTTAGCCGGGACAGAGCAGTACTTC	CASSLAGTEQYF
TRBV19	.	TRBJ2-7	.	TGTGCCAGTAGTATAGAGGAAGGAGTACCGGTCTACGAGCAGTACTTC	CASSIEEGVPVYEQYF
TRBV28	.	TRBJ2-7	.	TGTGCCAGCATTCCCCGGCGGAACACCGGCGTTCAGTACTTC	CASIPRRNTGVQYF
TRBV29-1	.	TRBJ1-2	.	TGCAGCGTTGAAGATCTTCAGGGATACTATGGCTACACCTTC	CSVEDLQGYYGYTF
TRBV11-3	.	TRBJ2-2	.	TGTGCCAGCAGCTTTAGTCCCGGGGAGCTGTTTTTT	CASSFSPGELFF
TRBV19	.	TRBJ1-1	TRBD1	TGTGCCAGTAGTTGGACAGGGAGGACTGAAGCTTTCTTT	CASSWTGRTEAFF
TRBV7-9	.	TRBJ1-4	.	TGTGCCAGCAGCTTTGGTGGGGGCAATGAAAAACTGTTTTTT	CASSFGGGNEKLFF
TRBV4-3	.	TRBJ2-7	TRBD2	TGCGCCAGCAGCCAAGAGCTCATGACTAGCGGGGTGTACGAGCAGTACTTC	CASSQELMTSGVYEQYF
TRBV27	.	TRBJ2-5	.	TGTGCCAGCATGGCCAGCGGGTACCAAGAGACCCAGTACTTC	CASMASGYQETQYF
TRBV4-1	.	TRBJ2-1	.	TGCGCCAGCAGCCAGGAAGGAACGGGGGCCTACAATGAGCAGTTCTTC	CASSQEGTGAYNEQFF
TRBV7-2	.	TRBJ2-7	.	TGTGCCAGCAGCCTCCAACCAATAGGGAGCTCCTACGAGCAGTACTTC	CASSLQPIGSSYEQYF